The rows below give T cell receptor beta chains drawn from one sample of a study of beta chain features in type 1 diabetes. Assay: immunoSEQ multiplex PCR; the TCRdb copy retains only in-frame clones and omits some. The sample yields more than 130,000 clones, less than 9% seen once. Sequencing was done on a sample of central memory CD4+ T cells from blood. These receptors originate from a woman younger than 45 in good health. Each CDR3 is given with its conserved first and last residue.

v_gene,j_gene,CDR3aa
TRBV9,TRBJ1-2,CASSVRTGSDYGYTF
TRBV2,TRBJ2-2,CASRGTSGRTRTGELFF
TRBV7-2,TRBJ2-4,CASSTSTDHKNIQYF
TRBV28,TRBJ1-1,CASSLEGRANTEAFF
TRBV5-1,TRBJ2-5,CASSRGDRKEETQYF
TRBV2,TRBJ2-3,CASMSGQGTDTQYF
TRBV7-3,TRBJ1-2,CASSLGSGNYGYTF
TRBV5-1,TRBJ2-7,CASSLALGADYEQYF
TRBV18,TRBJ1-2,CASSPTHPANYGYTF
TRBV6-5,TRBJ1-5,CASSEGQGSQPQHF
TRBV19,TRBJ1-5,CASSISGQQPQHF
TRBV4-2,TRBJ1-1,CASSHGDRVNTEAFF
TRBV11-2,TRBJ1-5,CASSFGQGNQPQHF
TRBV2,TRBJ1-5,CASSGAGGKNQPQHF
TRBV7-9,TRBJ1-5,CASSAGGAGNQPQHF
TRBV15,TRBJ2-7,CATSTATGTGRYEQYF
TRBV15,TRBJ2-7,CATSQGAVYEQYF
TRBV7-2,TRBJ2-6,CASSLGFPSRSGANVLTF
TRBV5-1,TRBJ2-3,CASSLGAGPSTDTQYF
TRBV18,TRBJ2-7,CASSAYSVDEQYF
TRBV18,TRBJ2-6,CASSPMQGSGANVLTF
TRBV11-2,TRBJ2-1,CASSLVPGNNEQFF
TRBV7-7,TRBJ2-2,CASSASARTGELFF
TRBV6-1,TRBJ1-4,CASSPGGSGEKLFF
TRBV18,TRBJ2-6,CASSVTGTGANVLTF
TRBV7-6,TRBJ2-3,CASQKTVVSDTQYF
TRBV7-2,TRBJ2-3,CASSSSLTGSGTQYF
TRBV6-5,TRBJ2-5,CASSYSLAGAGETQYF
TRBV7-3,TRBJ2-5,CASSLAAGGPETQYF
TRBV7-2,TRBJ2-5,CASSLVRHWTTLQETQYF
TRBV4-2,TRBJ2-5,CASSTGRFQETQYF